Listed below are T cell receptor beta chains from one sample, sequenced in a study of blood T cells in healthy people across ages. One entry per CDR3 protein results from TCRdb running MiXCR on the 5' RACE reads. This sample has 1.5 million to 2 million distinct CDR3 sequences, with around half found just once. The sequenced sample was blood. The receptors were sampled from a woman between 40 and 55 years old in good health. Both conserved end residues are part of each CDR3. Each record gives: J gene, D gene, clone size, V gene, CDR3 protein, CDR3 DNA. D genes are given only for firm matches. Size is stated for part of the rows, as once, few or many counts, or as a class when the clone is expanded.

>TRBJ2-3|-|-|TRBV2
CASRLGRNTDTQYF
TGTGCCAGCAGGCTGGGCCGCAACACAGATACGCAGTATTTT
>TRBJ2-3|-|-|TRBV4-2
CASSQAVASRGATDTQYF
TGTGCCAGCAGCCAAGCGGTAGCTAGCAGGGGGGCCACAGATACGCAGTATTTT
>TRBJ2-5|TRBD1|few|TRBV7-9
CASSFPLGQGAPTQYF
TGTGCCAGCAGCTTCCCACTGGGACAGGGGGCGCCGACCCAGTACTTC
>TRBJ2-7|-|-|TRBV5-1
CASSLGGIPYEQYF
TGCGCCAGCAGCTTGGGAGGCATCCCCTACGAGCAGTACTTC
>TRBJ1-2|-|once|TRBV19
CASREGPSGYTF
TGTGCCAGCCGGGAGGGACCCTCTGGCTACACCTTC
>TRBJ2-7|-|-|TRBV7-2
CASSPRSRALEQYF
TGTGCCAGCAGCCCCCGGTCGCGGGCCCTCGAGCAGTACTTC
>TRBJ1-2|-|few|TRBV7-8
CASTQGGSYGYTF
TGTGCCAGCACCCAAGGGGGTAGCTATGGCTACACCTTC
>TRBJ2-2|-|-|TRBV4-3
CASSHPVGGNTGELFF
TGCGCCAGCAGCCACCCCGTCGGGGGGAACACCGGGGAGCTGTTTTTT
>TRBJ2-5|-|-|TRBV6-2/TRBV6-3
CASSYGLSGEQYF
TGTGCCAGCAGTTACGGGTTGAGTGGGGAGCAGTACTTC
>TRBJ1-2|-|-|TRBV5-1
CASSVDRVSNGYTF
TGCGCCAGCAGCGTGGACAGAGTCTCTAATGGCTACACCTTC
>TRBJ2-4|TRBD1|-|TRBV6-1
CASSETGGNGIQYF
TGTGCCAGCAGTGAGACAGGGGGCAATGGCATTCAGTACTTC
>TRBJ1-2|TRBD1|few|TRBV9
CASSDNRGQEIYGYTF
TGTGCCAGCAGCGACAATAGGGGACAGGAGATCTATGGCTACACCTTC
>TRBJ2-1|-|-|TRBV7-2
CASRGRGQNLIDEQFF
TGTGCCAGCAGGGGTAGAGGACAGAATCTTATAGATGAGCAGTTCTTC
>TRBJ2-5|TRBD1|-|TRBV7-9
CASSSQGIKTQYF
TGTGCCAGCAGCTCACAGGGGATCAAGACCCAGTACTTC
>TRBJ2-5|TRBD1|-|TRBV5-5
CASSPTGTVRWEQYF
TGTGCCAGCAGCCCTACCGGGACAGTTCGTTGGGAGCAGTACTTC
>TRBJ2-1|TRBD2|-|TRBV20-1
CSATGLDNSYNEQFF
TGCAGTGCTACGGGACTAGACAATTCCTACAATGAGCAGTTCTTC
>TRBJ2-5|-|-|TRBV5-1
CASSSGSIGETQYF
TGCGCCAGCAGTAGCGGTTCAATAGGAGAGACCCAGTACTTC
>TRBJ2-1|TRBD1|-|TRBV5-1
CASSLAMRRTGGKDEQFF
TGCGCCAGCAGCTTGGCCATGAGACGGACAGGGGGTAAGGATGAGCAGTTCTTC
>TRBJ2-7|-|few|TRBV27
CASSGWEPPGYEQYF
TGTGCCAGCAGTGGATGGGAACCTCCGGGGTACGAGCAGTACTTC
>TRBJ2-1|TRBD2|few|TRBV27
CASSLRLAGANEQFF
TGTGCCAGCAGTTTACGGCTAGCGGGGGCCAATGAGCAGTTCTTC
>TRBJ2-7|-|few|TRBV5-1
CASSPEGWGSYEQYF
TGCGCCAGCAGCCCTGAGGGTTGGGGCTCCTACGAGCAGTACTTC
>TRBJ2-1|TRBD2|once|TRBV7-8
CASSKGLAGGTYNEQFF
TGTGCCAGCAGCAAGGGACTAGCGGGGGGCACCTACAATGAGCAGTTCTTC
>TRBJ1-2|-|-|TRBV5-1
CASSFDPGTNYGYTF
TGCGCCAGCAGCTTCGACCCCGGGACCAACTATGGCTACACCTTC
>TRBJ2-5|-|-|TRBV24-1
CATSDFDQETQYF
TGTGCCACCAGTGATTTTGACCAAGAGACCCAGTACTTC
>TRBJ2-3|-|few|TRBV12-3/TRBV12-4
CASNPGTDTQYF
TGTGCCAGCAACCCGGGCACAGATACGCAGTATTTT
>TRBJ2-7|-|-|TRBV4-3
CASSQDTSGVRASYNEQYF
TGCGCCAGCAGCCAAGATACATCGGGGGTAAGGGCCTCCTACAATGAGCAGTACTTC
>TRBJ2-7|-|few|TRBV25-1
CASDRGGEQYF
TGTGCCAGCGACAGAGGTGGCGAGCAGTACTTC
>TRBJ2-7|-|-|TRBV27
CASSLILRSEQYF
TGTGCCAGCAGTTTAATTCTGAGGAGCGAGCAGTACTTC
>TRBJ2-6|TRBD1|-|TRBV28
CASSSPYRGATSGANVLTF
TGTGCCAGCAGTTCCCCCTACAGGGGGGCAACCTCTGGGGCCAACGTCCTGACTTTC
>TRBJ2-5|-|few|TRBV4-3
CASSPGLRGSIQETQYF
TGCGCCAGCAGCCCAGGATTAAGGGGCTCGATCCAAGAGACCCAGTACTTC
>TRBJ2-1|TRBD2|few|TRBV3-1
CASSQEGLAGGSSYNEQFF
TGTGCCAGCAGCCAAGAGGGACTAGCGGGGGGTAGCTCCTACAATGAGCAGTTCTTC
>TRBJ2-5|-|-|TRBV7-9
CASSLFHSTGLRETQYF
TGTGCCAGCAGCTTATTTCACTCGACAGGATTGAGAGAGACCCAGTACTTC
>TRBJ2-7|-|-|TRBV28
CASSVTENYEQYF
TGTGCCAGCAGTGTGACAGAAAACTACGAGCAGTACTTC
>TRBJ2-2|-|-|TRBV2
CASSIPDTGELFF
TGTGCCAGCAGTATCCCCGACACCGGGGAGCTGTTTTTT
>TRBJ1-1|-|-|TRBV12-3/TRBV12-4
CASSPGHANTEAFF
TGTGCCAGCAGTCCGGGACATGCGAACACTGAAGCTTTCTTT
>TRBJ1-1|TRBD1|-|TRBV20-1
CSATPGQGARNTEAFF
TGCAGTGCTACGCCGGGACAGGGGGCGCGAAACACTGAAGCTTTCTTT
>TRBJ2-5|TRBD2|few|TRBV29-1
CSVEEFGGLAGSLSMETQYF
TGCAGCGTTGAAGAGTTCGGAGGACTAGCGGGGAGTCTTAGTATGGAGACCCAGTACTTC
>TRBJ2-1|-|few|TRBV6-6
CASTGPYSYNEQFF
TGTGCCAGCACCGGACCATACTCCTACAATGAGCAGTTCTTC
>TRBJ1-1|TRBD1|few|TRBV10-3
CAISDPGQLNTEAFF
TGTGCCATCAGTGACCCGGGACAGCTGAACACTGAAGCTTTCTTT
>TRBJ2-5|-|few|TRBV12-3/TRBV12-4
CASRPNKGQETQYF
TGTGCCAGCAGACCAAACAAGGGTCAAGAGACCCAGTACTTC
>TRBJ2-5|TRBD2|-|TRBV5-1
CASTLAGGVQETQYF
TGCGCCAGCACCCTAGCGGGGGGGGTCCAAGAGACCCAGTACTTC
>TRBJ2-3|-|few|TRBV20-1
CSASLWGIGGDPDTQYF
TGCAGTGCTTCACTGTGGGGCATTGGCGGGGACCCAGATACGCAGTATTTT
>TRBJ2-5|-|-|TRBV27
CASSSTSGGAYEQFFGPGTQYF
-
>TRBJ2-1|-|-|TRBV6-5
CASSGRDTREQFF
TGTGCCAGCAGTGGCCGGGACACTAGAGAGCAGTTCTTC
>TRBJ1-5|-|-|TRBV4-2
CASSPEPPTNSNQPQHF
TGTGCCAGCAGCCCCGAACCCCCGACAAATAGCAATCAGCCCCAGCATTTT
>TRBJ2-7|TRBD2|few|TRBV7-2
CASSLAPAGLVDYEQYF
TGTGCCAGCAGCTTAGCCCCAGCGGGACTAGTTGACTACGAGCAGTACTTC
>TRBJ2-3|-|-|TRBV14
CASSLTPGQHTDTQYF
TGTGCCAGCAGCCTAACCCCGGGGCAGCACACAGATACACAGTATTTT
>TRBJ1-2|TRBD1|-|TRBV24-1
CATSDITGDGGYTF
TGTGCCACCAGTGACATAACAGGGGACGGTGGCTACACCTTC
>TRBJ1-4|TRBD1|once|TRBV6-5
CASSLQGTGLEKLFF
TGTGCCAGCAGTTTGCAGGGGACAGGGCTTGAAAAACTGTTTTTT
>TRBJ2-1|-|once|TRBV5-1
CASSLAVLTAYNEQFF
TGCGCCAGCAGCTTGGCCGTGCTGACAGCCTACAATGAGCAGTTCTTC
>TRBJ2-1|-|-|TRBV12-3/TRBV12-4
CACSLRDPYIVNNEQFF
TGTGCCTGCAGTTTGCGGGACCCCTACATCGTTAACAATGAGCAGTTCTTC
>TRBJ2-1|-|-|TRBV29-1
CSVVVGLIEQFF
TGCAGCGTTGTTGTGGGGCTCATTGAGCAGTTCTTC